This TCR beta chain was documented in a study of blood T cell repertoires in COVID-19. The method was immunoSEQ multiplex PCR; TCRdb's version includes in-frame clones alone and lacks a portion of them. The repertoire includes roughly 70,000 clones, 90% of them detected once, and roughly 6.8% sits in the top ten. The V end was cut by 0 bases, the J end by 10 bases, with 10 bases between. The CDR3 totals 12 residues. CDR1 is SGHNT and CDR2 is YYREEE in the germline V gene (reference sequence). The chain employs TRBV5-4 and TRBJ1-2, with a weak D call TRBD1 (6 bases). Specimen: peripheral blood. The clonotype comes from an elderly woman with active COVID-19. CDR3 sequence reads: CASSLEQGIYTF. CDR3 bases: TGTGCCAGCAGCTTGGAGCAGGGGATCTACACCTTC. The complete variable domain, with remaining parts taken from reference TRBV5-4 and TRBJ1-2, reads ETGVTQSPTHLIKTRGQQVTLRCSSQSGHNTVSWYQQALGQGPQFIFQYYREEENGRGNFPPRFSGLQFPNYSSELNVNALELDDSALYLCASSLEQGIYTFGSGTRLTVV.